A single sample gave rise to the 9 T cell receptor beta chains below, sequenced in a study of memory CD4+ T cells and cytomegalovirus serostatus. The sort gate was single viable CD3+CD4+CD8-CD45RO+ cells for memory CD4+ T cells. TCRdb's table, derived via immunoSEQ multiplex PCR, lists solely in-frame clones and lacks some. The profile shows about 45,000 clones, 75% to 85% of them singletons. What was sequenced was memory CD4+ T cells from blood. The receptors originated from an adult in good health and CMV-seronegative.

The chain joins TRBV2 to TRBJ2-7; 7 bases line up with TRBD2. Germline lookup yields CDR1 SNHLY and CDR2 FYNNEI. V lost 7 bases, J lost 4 bases, and 4 bases stayed unmatched. The CDR3 is made up of 12 amino acids. The CDR3 DNA is TGTGCCAGCACCAGAGCGGGGTACGAGCAGTACTTC. It codes for CASTRAGYEQYF.

The chain employs TRBV7-2 and TRBJ1-6; 7 positions match TRBD1. Germline lookup yields CDR1 SGHTA and CDR2 FQGNSA. The CDR3 sequence is 16 residues long. After removal of 5 bases from V and 7 bases from J, the junction contained 11 bases not matched to a gene. DNA for the CDR3: TGTGCCAGCAGCCCTTTCGTGGGACAGCCAAATTCACCCCTCCACTTT. This codes for CASSPFVGQPNSPLHF.

This clone was observed once. The V gene is TRBV18, the J gene TRBJ2-3; no firm D call. The CDR3 contains 12 residues. V lost 3 bases and J 5 bases, leaving 6 bases between the germline ends. CDR1 is KGHSH, CDR2 LQKENI, per germline. CDR3 nucleotides: TGTGCCAGCTCACCGACGGGAGATACGCAGTATTTT. Translating gives CASSPTGDTQYF.

The chain recombines TRBV4-3 with TRBJ1-2; D unclear. CDR3 length: 14 residues. Trimming took off 1 base at V and 8 bases at J, with 14 bases between the two ends. Germline V gene lookup returns CDR1 LGHNA and CDR2 YSLEER. CDR3 loop: CASSQVIWEGGYTF. CDR3 coding DNA: TGCGCCAGCAGCCAAGTCATCTGGGAAGGGGGCTACACCTTC.

The rearrangement joins TRBV9 to TRBJ2-2; weak D call: TRBD1 (5 bases). The CDR3 has 13 residues. Germline CDR1 reads SGDLS; CDR2 reads YYNGEE. V lost 0 bases and J 7 bases, leaving 7 bases between the germline ends. DNA for the CDR3: TGTGCCAGCAGCGTAGCAGGGATCGGGGAGCTGTTTTTT. It codes for CASSVAGIGELFF.

The chain is built from TRBV19 and TRBJ2-2; TRBD2 is a possible D gene (5 bases). Trimming cost V 3 bases and J 3 bases, with 11 bases left between them. The CDR3 spans 15 residues. The germline CDR1 and CDR2 sequences are LNHDA and SQIVND (reference sequence). The CDR3 here is CASSISGVDTGELFF. The CDR3, as DNA: TGTGCCAGTAGTATCTCCGGGGTGGACACCGGGGAGCTGTTTTTT.

This clone was found a few times. The J gene is TRBJ1-2, the V gene TRBV15; the D is unclear. The ends were cut back, 2 bases at V and 8 bases at J, with 9 bases in the middle. This CDR3 has 12 residues. The V gene's germline CDR1 is LNHNV and CDR2 YYDKDF (reference sequence). The CDR3 sequence is CATSRLRLGYTF. In DNA, the CDR3 is TGTGCCACCAGCAGACTAAGGCTGGGCTACACCTTC.

The chain carries TRBV5-1 and TRBJ2-7; 10 bases are shared with TRBD1. This CDR3 comprises 15 residues. V dropped 4 bases and J dropped 5; count of bases not matched to a gene: 9. Germline lookup yields CDR1 SGHRS and CDR2 YFSETQ. The CDR3: CASSITGTGAHEQYF. The CDR3 DNA reads as TGCGCCAGCAGCATAACCGGGACAGGGGCCCACGAGCAGTACTTC.

The chain has TRBV9 and TRBJ2-5; TRBD2 matches at 8 bases. The CDR3 sequence is 14 residues long. The V and J ends lost 3 bases and 2 bases, in that order; junction bases with no gene match: 3. Germline V lookup: CDR1 SGDLS, CDR2 YYNGEE. The chain's CDR3 is CASSAGGGQETQYF. In nucleotides, the CDR3 is TGTGCCAGCAGCGCCGGGGGGGGGCAAGAGACCCAGTACTTC.